This T cell receptor (beta chain) was retrieved from a study of blood T cell repertoires in COVID-19. Study as a whole: Specimens from acute and convalescent COVID-19 originated in the United States, Italy and Spain. T cells, B-cell-depleted T cells, or PBMCs provided the cDNA or gDNA that served as material.

Germline CDR1 MNHEY, CDR2 SVGAGI. The CDR3 loop spans 12 amino acids. V lost 6 bases and J lost 6, with 12 bases in between. Original methodology: Amplified reference gene primers provided the basis for estimating nucleated cell counts. Clones were sequenced by immunoSEQ multiplex PCR, and TCRdb holds only the in-frame ones, with some missing. That table supplies the V and J calls and clone size; D and trimming were determined from the DNA. The sample holds 120,000 to 150,000 clones; 89% are singletons and the top ten take around 1.5%. The clonotype originates from a human donor in a cohort sampled during active COVID-19. Specimen: peripheral blood. J is TRBJ2-7 and V is TRBV6-5; TRBD1 is a possible D gene (6 bases). This CDR3 reads CASRPGDGEQYF. DNA for the CDR3: TGTGCCAGCAGACCAGGGGACGGCGAGCAGTACTTC.